This entry is about one T cell receptor beta chain. V was clipped by 4 bases and J by 2 bases, with 12 bases between them. CDR3 size: 14 residues. Germline V gene lookup returns CDR1 ENHRY and CDR2 SYGVKD. The data originate from a study of OX40 agonist ivuxolimab in advanced cancers. About the research overall: Patients were given ivuxolimab, an antibody that agonizes OX40 (CD134). Hepatocellular carcinoma, melanoma, renal cell or head and neck cancer occurred in dose-escalation patients.

The protocol was immunoSEQ multiplex PCR, while the TCRdb copy is restricted to in-frame clones and leaves out a portion. The sample shows 85,000 to 95,000 clones, 89% of them seen only once. The sample in question was CD4+ or CD8+ T cells sorted from blood, obtained in a trial of the OX40 agonist ivuxolimab. The receptor was isolated from an adult with an advanced solid tumor such as melanoma, head and neck, liver or kidney cancer. V is TRBV10-3 and J is TRBJ2-7; a possible D gene is TRBD1 (6 bases). This CDR3 is CAISVAGDTYEQYF. CDR3 bases: TGTGCCATCAGTGTCGCAGGGGATACCTACGAGCAGTACTTC.